This T cell receptor (beta chain) was observed in a study of T cells in Graves' hyperthyroidism and ophthalmopathy. TCR beta CDR3 regions were amplified from RNA transcripts. The HTBI primer set served for first-round RT-PCR of the TCR CDR3. TCRdb re-analysed the multiplex PCR reads in MiXCR, keeping a single row per CDR3 protein. The table shows hundreds of thousands of distinct CDR3 sequences, with 45% occurring only once. Per germline, CDR1 SEHNR and CDR2 FQNEAQ (reference sequence). This CDR3 is 14 amino acids long. After removal of 7 bases from V and 4 bases from J, the junction contained 7 bases not matched to a gene.

Specimen: peripheral blood or thyroid tissue (not recorded which). The clonotype was recovered from an adult man with Graves' disease, either hyperthyroidism or ophthalmopathy (not recorded which). The chain is built from TRBV7-9 and TRBJ2-7, with TRBD1 matching over 10 bases. CDR3 sequence (DNA): TGTGCCAGCACGACCTGGGACAGGGGTTACGAGCAGTACTTC. Translated: CASTTWDRGYEQYF. The entire variable domain, with the rest obtained from reference TRBV7-9 and TRBJ2-7, is as follows: DTGVSQNPRHKITKRGQNVTFRCDPISEHNRLYWYRQTLGQGPEFLTYFQNEAQLEKSRLLSDRFSAERPKGSFSTLEIQRTEQGDSAMYLCASTTWDRGYEQYFGPGTRLTVT.